The 21 T cell receptor beta chains below were found in one sample sequenced in a study of a mutant IDH1 vaccine in newly diagnosed glioma (dated by TCRdb to the early 2020s). The library relied on the immunoSEQ multiplex PCR assay. This immuneACCESS table, as held by TCRdb, lists in-frame sequences with V and J called but not all clones. Of the missing ones, under half trace to an unresolved V gene in checked studies; the others have no known cause. The sample table shows some 40,000 clones, and roughly 82% are seen once. The ten largest make up about 10% of the sample. The time point label on this specimen signifies: week 47, end of study. A 20-mer mutant IDH1 peptide at 300 micrograms in Montanide made up each vaccine dose, which was injected subcutaneously together with topical imiquimod. The antigens these receptors bind are not known. The material was PBMCs, obtained from a glioma patient whose treatment included an IDH1 peptide vaccine. The receptor source for this set is a man in his forties with glioma.

The V gene is TRBV23-1, the J gene TRBJ1-3, with 7 bases fitting TRBD1. TRBV23-1 is reported as an ORF; its role is uncertain. The length of the CDR3 is 19 residues. The V segment lost 4 bases and the J segment 0 bases; nucleotides outside the gene matches: 15. The DNA for the CDR3 is TGCGCCAGCAGTCCCAATTCCGACAGGGCTCAGTACTCTGGAAACACCATATATTTT. Translation: CASSPNSDRAQYSGNTIYF.

This chain uses TRBV27 with TRBJ2-2; D is perhaps TRBD2 (6 bases). Germline CDR1 MNHEY, CDR2 SMNVEV (reference sequence). V lost 3 bases, J lost 5 bases, and 13 bases lay in between. CDR3 length: 15 residues. The CDR3, as DNA: TGTGCCAGCAGTTTGAGGGACTGGGGAACCGGGGAGCTGTTTTTT. This sequence encodes CASSLRDWGTGELFF.

The V gene is TRBV4-3, the J gene TRBJ2-3; D gene unclear. This CDR3 spans 14 amino acids. Germline assignment: CDR1 LGHNA and CDR2 YSLEER. The V end lost 1 base, the J end lost 3 bases, and 8 bases lay between the germline ends. The CDR3 DNA follows: TGCGCCAGCAGCCAAGGGCTAGTGACAGATACGCAGTATTTT. This sequence encodes CASSQGLVTDTQYF.

The CDR3 reads CASSATPRHVLTF. CDR3 DNA: TGTGCCAGCAGCGCTACCCCACGTCACGTCCTGACTTTC. The V and J genes are TRBV28 and TRBJ2-6; D gene ambiguous. The CDR3 is 13 residues long. CDR1 and CDR2 (germline): MDHEN, SYDVKM. V was clipped by 6 bases and J by 11 bases, with 14 bases between them.

V is TRBV19 and J is TRBJ2-2; 7 bases fit TRBD1. The ends lost 10 bases at V and 4 bases at J; junction bases unmatched: 6. Germline assignment: CDR1 LNHDA and CDR2 SQIVND (reference sequence). The CDR3 sequence is 13 residues long. CDR3 protein: CATGDSFTGELFF. The CDR3 DNA reads as TGTGCCACCGGGGACAGTTTCACCGGGGAGCTGTTTTTT.

This clone was counted a few times. The chain has TRBV7-2 and TRBJ1-1; no definite D call. Deletions cut 6 bases from V and 0 bases from J, with 11 bases between. The CDR3 is 14 residues long. CDR1 SGHTA and CDR2 FQGNSA come from the germline V gene. The CDR3 region is CASSPEGLNTEAFF. In DNA form, the CDR3 reads TGTGCCAGCAGTCCCGAGGGCCTGAACACTGAAGCTTTCTTT.

The chain has TRBV4-1 and TRBJ1-2, with a weak D call TRBD1 (5 bases). Germline lookup yields CDR1 MGHRA and CDR2 YSYEKL. This CDR3 contains 16 residues. Trimming pared 1 base from V and 7 bases from J, leaving 19 bases between. The CDR3 sequence: CASSQADPEGDAGYTF. The CDR3, as DNA: TGCGCCAGCAGCCAAGCGGACCCGGAAGGGGATGCTGGCTACACCTTC.

This chain's CDR3 is CASSRTGTNYGYTF. CDR3 coding DNA: TGTGCCAGCAGTCGGACAGGGACTAACTATGGCTACACCTTC. The rearrangement uses TRBV28 and TRBJ1-2; TRBD1 matches at 8 bases. CDR3 length: 14 amino acids. CDR1 MDHEN and CDR2 SYDVKM come from the germline V gene. V trimming: 5 bases; J trimming: 0 bases; junction bases outside the gene matches: 2.

The CDR3 nucleotides are TGTGCCAGCAACCCAACTTTGGGTGAAGGAAGCACTGAAGCTTTCTTT. Translated, it gives CASNPTLGEGSTEAFF. This rearrangement joins TRBV5-8 to TRBJ1-1; D is ambiguous. This CDR3 contains 16 residues. The germline gives CDR1 SGHTS, CDR2 YDEGEE. Trimming removed 6 bases at V and 4 bases at J, with 22 bases between.

This chain uses TRBV11-2 with TRBJ2-5; perhaps D is TRBD1 or TRBD2 (5 bases each). Germline lookup yields CDR1 SGHAT and CDR2 FQNNGV. V gave up 3 bases and J gave up 4 bases, with 15 bases separating them. CDR3 length: 15 amino acids. The chain's CDR3 is CASSFGTLEGETQYF. CDR3 in DNA: TGTGCCAGCAGCTTCGGGACCCTTGAGGGAGAGACCCAGTACTTC.

DNA for the CDR3: TGTGCCAGCAGATACTTTACTACCGGGACTAGCGGGCTCACCTCTTACAATGAGCAGTTCTTC. Amino acids: CASRYFTTGTSGLTSYNEQFF. The chain is built from TRBV2 and TRBJ2-1; 12 nucleotides match TRBD2. The CDR3 contains 21 residues. Trimming cost V 6 bases and J 4 bases; bases outside gene matches: 22. Germline-derived CDR1 and CDR2 are SNHLY and FYNNEI. Looking up the rest from reference TRBV2 and TRBJ2-1 gives the full variable domain: EPEVTQTPSHQVTQMGQEVILRCVPISNHLYFYWYRQILGQKVEFLVSFYNNEISEKSEIFDDQFSVERPDGSNFTLKIRSTKLEDSAMYFCASRYFTTGTSGLTSYNEQFFGPGTRLTVL.

This sequence joins TRBV5-1 and TRBJ1-2; the D gene is possibly TRBD1 (5 bases). V lost 0 bases and J 5 bases, leaving 17 bases between the germline ends. CDR1 is SGHRS and CDR2 is YFSETQ in the germline V gene. The CDR3 has 16 residues. The CDR3 reads CASSLGDLPPLYGYTF. The CDR3 DNA reads TGCGCCAGCAGCTTGGGGGACCTCCCGCCCCTATATGGCTACACCTTC.

The chain carries TRBV7-9 and TRBJ2-3; TRBD2 matches at 7 bases. The V segment lost 5 bases and the J segment 4 bases; nucleotides outside the gene matches: 9. Per the germline V gene, CDR1 is SEHNR and CDR2 is FQNEAQ (reference sequence). This CDR3 has 15 amino acids. This chain's CDR3 is CASSPSAGVADTQYF. CDR3 nucleotide sequence: TGTGCCAGCAGCCCCTCCGCGGGAGTGGCAGATACGCAGTATTTT.

This chain joins TRBV4-1 and TRBJ1-3; D is undetermined. Per the germline V gene, CDR1 is MGHRA and CDR2 is YSYEKL. The ends were cut back, 4 bases at V and 3 bases at J, with 7 bases in the middle. This CDR3 contains 13 residues. DNA of the CDR3: TGCGCCAGCAGCCCTTCGGGTGGAAACACCATATATTTT. It encodes CASSPSGGNTIYF.

The chain is built from TRBV7-9 and TRBJ1-3, with no clear D. From germline, CDR1 is SEHNR and CDR2 FQNEAQ (reference sequence). V was clipped by 3 bases and J by 3 bases, with 3 bases between them. This CDR3 has 12 amino acids. The DNA of the CDR3 is TGTGCCAGCAGCTTCAATGGAAACACCATATATTTT. Protein product: CASSFNGNTIYF.

The rearrangement links TRBV7-6 to TRBJ1-1, with TRBD1 as a possible D gene (6 bases). This CDR3 spans 15 amino acids. Trimming took off 4 bases at V and 10 bases at J, with 22 bases between the two ends. In germline, CDR1 is SGHVS, CDR2 FNYEAQ. The CDR3 protein is CASSWLSGTPGGAFF. In DNA, the CDR3 is TGTGCCAGCAGCTGGCTGAGCGGGACACCCGGCGGAGCTTTCTTT.

In its sample, this clone was seen once. The genes are TRBV4-1 and TRBJ1-2, with 8 bases fitting TRBD1. CDR3 length: 22 amino acids. Germline CDR1 MGHRA, CDR2 YSYEKL. V shed 0 bases, J shed 8 bases, and the junction held 29 bases outside the gene matches. CDR3 sequence reads: CASSQDPGAFGQGGDRASGYTF. For the CDR3, the DNA is TGCGCCAGCAGCCAAGATCCGGGGGCGTTTGGACAGGGCGGCGATAGGGCAAGCGGCTACACCTTC.

There are a few counts of this clone. The V gene is TRBV25-1, the J gene TRBJ1-2; unclear D gene. Germline V gene data show CDR1 as MGHDK and CDR2 as SYGVNS. Trimming stripped 1 base from V and 4 bases from J, with 13 bases between. The CDR3 runs to 15 residues. In nucleotides, the CDR3 is TGTGCCAGCAGTGAATTGCACATGGACGGCTATGGCTACACCTTC. Encoded protein: CASSELHMDGYGYTF.

The table lists this clone with a few counts. This chain joins TRBV6-5 and TRBJ1-5; no reliable D call. This CDR3 is 15 amino acids long. Trimming pared 7 bases from V and 2 bases from J, leaving 15 bases between. The germline gives CDR1 MNHEY, CDR2 SVGAGI. CDR3 bases: TGTGCCAGCACCACCCGGAGGAGGGGCAATCAGCCCCAGCATTTT. This codes for CASTTRRRGNQPQHF.

The CDR3 spells CASSPGPGLAEYYEQYF. The CDR3 nucleotides read TGTGCCAGCAGTCCCGGGCCCGGACTAGCGGAGTACTACGAGCAGTACTTC. The chain joins TRBV28 to TRBJ2-7; TRBD2 aligns across 10 bases. The V gene's germline CDR1 is MDHEN and CDR2 SYDVKM. The CDR3 runs to 17 residues. V lost 5 bases, J lost 3 bases, and 13 bases stayed unmatched.

The rearrangement uses TRBV27 and TRBJ2-2; D not resolved. The CDR3 length is 13 residues. The V gene's germline CDR1 is MNHEY and CDR2 SMNVEV (reference sequence). V was clipped by 6 bases and J by 2 bases, with 7 bases between them. CDR3 in DNA: TGTGCCAGCAGCACCCTAAACACCGGGGAGCTGTTTTTT. Translating it yields CASSTLNTGELFF.